This T cell receptor beta chain was sequenced during a study of blood T cell repertoires in COVID-19. The CDR3 is 14 amino acids. V lost 4 bases and J 0 bases, leaving 9 bases between the germline ends. Germline CDR1 LGHNA, CDR2 YSLEER. Produced via immunoSEQ multiplex PCR; TCRdb's table is partial and in-frame only. The sample has 330,000 or so clones, 80% to 90% seen once. This receptor was taken from a man aged 25 to 45 with COVID-19, enrolled during active disease. The V call is TRBV4-3, the J call TRBJ1-1; D not resolved. Sequences were obtained from peripheral blood. The CDR3 is CASSPQVLNTEAFF. The CDR3 DNA follows: TGCGCCAGCAGCCCCCAGGTGCTGAACACTGAAGCTTTCTTT.